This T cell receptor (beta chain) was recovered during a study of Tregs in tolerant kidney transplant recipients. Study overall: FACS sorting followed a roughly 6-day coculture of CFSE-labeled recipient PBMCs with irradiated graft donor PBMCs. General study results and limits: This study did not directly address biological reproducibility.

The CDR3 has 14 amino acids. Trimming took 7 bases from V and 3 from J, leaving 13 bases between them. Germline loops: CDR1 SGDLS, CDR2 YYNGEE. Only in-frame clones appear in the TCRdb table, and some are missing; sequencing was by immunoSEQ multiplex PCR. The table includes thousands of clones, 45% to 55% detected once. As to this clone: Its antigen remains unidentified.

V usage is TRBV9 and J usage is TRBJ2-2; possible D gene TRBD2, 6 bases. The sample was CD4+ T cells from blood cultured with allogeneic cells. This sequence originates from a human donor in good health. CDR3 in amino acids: CASDAPGDTGELFF. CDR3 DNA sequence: TGTGCCAGCGACGCCCCGGGGGACACCGGGGAGCTGTTTTTT. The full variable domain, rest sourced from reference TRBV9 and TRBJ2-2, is DSGVTQTPKHLITATGQRVTLRCSPRSGDLSVYWYQQSLDQGLQFLIQYYNGEERAKGNILERFSAQQFPDLHSELNLSSLELGDSALYFCASDAPGDTGELFFGEGSRLTVL.